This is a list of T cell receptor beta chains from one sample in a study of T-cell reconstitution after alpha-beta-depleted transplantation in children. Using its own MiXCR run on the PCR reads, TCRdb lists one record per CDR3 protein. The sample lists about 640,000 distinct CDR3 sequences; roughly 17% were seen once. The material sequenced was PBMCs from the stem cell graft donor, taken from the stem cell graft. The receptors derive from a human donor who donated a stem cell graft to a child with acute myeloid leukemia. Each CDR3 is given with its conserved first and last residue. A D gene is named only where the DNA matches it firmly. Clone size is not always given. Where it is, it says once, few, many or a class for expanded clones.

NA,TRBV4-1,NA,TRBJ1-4,CASSHVRLEKLFF,TGCGCCAGCAGCCATGTCAGGCTTGAAAAACTGTTTTTT
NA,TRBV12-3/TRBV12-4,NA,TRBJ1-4,CASGQPTNEKLFF,TGTGCCAGCGGACAGCCAACTAATGAAAAACTGTTTTTT
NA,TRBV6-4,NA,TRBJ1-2,CASSGGGGGYTF,TGTGCCAGCAGTGGAGGTGGCGGTGGCTACACCTTC
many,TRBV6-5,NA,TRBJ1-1,CASSYAPQVGSEAFF,TGTGCCAGCAGTTACGCCCCGCAGGTTGGCTCTGAAGCTTTCTTT
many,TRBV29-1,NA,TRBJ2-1,CSVALNEQFF,TGCAGCGTTGCCCTCAATGAGCAGTTCTTC
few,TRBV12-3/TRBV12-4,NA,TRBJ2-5,CASSFPRQVKETQYF,TGTGCCAGCAGTTTCCCCCGACAAGTAAAAGAGACCCAGTACTTC
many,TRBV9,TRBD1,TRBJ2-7,CASSQQGANTYEQYF,TGTGCCAGCAGCCAACAGGGGGCAAATACCTACGAGCAGTACTTC
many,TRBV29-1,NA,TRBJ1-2,CSVEGRVDGYTF,TGCAGCGTTGAGGGTAGGGTGGATGGCTACACCTTC
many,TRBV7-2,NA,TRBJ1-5,CASSLTWGHSQPQHF,TGTGCCAGCAGCTTAACGTGGGGGCATAGTCAGCCCCAGCATTTT
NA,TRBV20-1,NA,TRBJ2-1,CSARAWSYNEQFF,TGCAGTGCTAGAGCCTGGTCCTACAATGAGCAGTTCTTC
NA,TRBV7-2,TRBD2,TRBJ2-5,CASSPGRASGRETQYF,TGTGCCAGCAGCCCCGGAAGAGCTAGCGGTCGAGAGACCCAGTACTTC
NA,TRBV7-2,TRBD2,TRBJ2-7,CASSFSLAGVKQYF,TGTGCCAGCAGCTTCTCCCTAGCGGGGGTAAAGCAGTACTTC
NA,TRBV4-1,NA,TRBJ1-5,CASSQASDYSNQPQHF,TGCGCCAGCAGCCAAGCTTCAGACTATAGCAATCAGCCCCAGCATTTT
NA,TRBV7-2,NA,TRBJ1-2,CASSLAAGNLYGYTF,TGTGCCAGCAGCTTAGCCGCAGGAAACCTCTATGGCTACACCTTC
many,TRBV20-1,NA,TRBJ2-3,CSARGDRDTQYF,TGCAGTGCTAGAGGAGACAGAGATACGCAGTATTTT
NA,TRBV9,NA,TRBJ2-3,CASSAQIATRTDTQYF,TGTGCCAGCAGCGCCCAAATAGCAACCCGCACAGATACGCAGTATTTT
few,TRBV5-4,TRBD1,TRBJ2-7,CASRTGTGEQYF,TGTGCCAGCAGAACCGGGACAGGCGAGCAGTACTTC
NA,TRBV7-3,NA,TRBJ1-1,CASSIMGFWVTEAFF,TGTGCCAGCAGCATAATGGGTTTTTGGGTCACTGAAGCTTTCTTT
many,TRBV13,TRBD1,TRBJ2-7,CASSLTPGWTGTYEQYF,TGTGCCAGCAGCCTCACCCCGGGGTGGACAGGGACCTACGAGCAGTACTTC
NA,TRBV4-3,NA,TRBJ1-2,CASSQDSQGYGYTF,TGCGCCAGCAGCCAAGATTCCCAGGGATATGGCTACACCTTC
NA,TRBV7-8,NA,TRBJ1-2,CASSLEGDIYGYTF,TGTGCCAGCAGCTTAGAGGGGGACATCTATGGCTACACCTTC
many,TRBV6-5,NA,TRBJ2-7,CASSPGTERYF,TGTGCCAGCAGCCCCGGGACTGAGAGGTACTTC
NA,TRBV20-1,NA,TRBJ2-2,CSFQRRPGELFF,TGCAGCTTCCAGCGGAGGCCCGGGGAGCTGTTTTTT
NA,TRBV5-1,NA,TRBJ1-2,CASSLDDRNYGYTF,TGCGCCAGCAGCTTGGACGACAGAAACTATGGCTACACCTTC
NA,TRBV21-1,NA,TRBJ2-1,CASSFAGGNCYNEQFF,NA